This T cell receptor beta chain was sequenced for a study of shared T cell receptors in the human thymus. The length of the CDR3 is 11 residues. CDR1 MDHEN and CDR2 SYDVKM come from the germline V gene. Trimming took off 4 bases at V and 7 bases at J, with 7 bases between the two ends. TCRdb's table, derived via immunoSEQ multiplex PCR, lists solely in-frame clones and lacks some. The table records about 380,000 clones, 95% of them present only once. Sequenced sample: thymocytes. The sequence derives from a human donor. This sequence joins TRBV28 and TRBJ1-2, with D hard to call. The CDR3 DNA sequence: TGTGCCAGCAGTTCGATTAGTGGCTACACCTTC. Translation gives CASSSISGYTF.